This T cell receptor beta chain comes out of a study of T cells after yellow fever vaccination. Germline lookup yields CDR1 SEHNR and CDR2 FQNEAQ (reference sequence). The CDR3 is 14 amino acids. Trimming took off 7 bases at V and 10 bases at J, with 17 bases between the two ends. Study-level points and caveats: After the booster, around 95% of CD4 and about nine tenths of CD8 primary-response clones were re-detected.

This clonotype appeared a few times. The target antigen is unknown. A process of 5'RACE template switching, which added a universal primer site and UMIs, was used to make TCR cDNA. MiXCR was run by TCRdb on the 5' RACE reads, yielding one entry per CDR3 protein. The profile shows some 400,000 distinct CDR3 sequences, approximately 19% of them singletons. This clonotype was sampled from a man younger than 35 who received the YFV17D yellow fever vaccine. The sequencing used PBMCs, collected before the yellow fever booster vaccination. The rearrangement joins TRBV7-9 to TRBJ1-6, with D perhaps TRBD1 (5 bases). This chain's CDR3 is CASNPIARDSPLHF. Written as DNA, the CDR3 is TGTGCCAGCAATCCTATCGCCAGGGACTCACCCCTCCACTTT.